Each of the 22 T cell receptor beta chains below was sequenced from the same sample in a study of cytomegalovirus exposure and HLA in healthy donors. PCR involved 60 Vbeta and 13 Jbeta primers. Repertoires were generated with immunoSEQ multiplex PCR, while TCRdb's copy carries only in-frame clones and drops some. The repertoire consists of around 180,000 clones, with 75% to 85% occurring once and the leading ten covering roughly 2.1%. Material for sequencing was PBMCs. The receptors come from a woman in her late teens or twenties in good health and CMV-seropositive.

This clone was picked up a small number of times. The chain recombines TRBV9 with TRBJ2-1, with 9 bases fitting TRBD2. Germline CDR1 reads SGDLS; CDR2 reads YYNGEE. V lost 6 bases and J lost 6; bases outside the gene matches: 13. CDR3 size: 16 residues. The CDR3 sequence: CASNLRGGGAGNEQFF. The CDR3 region has the DNA TGTGCCAGCAACCTGCGTGGCGGGGGGGCCGGCAATGAGCAGTTCTTC.

This chain joins TRBV27 and TRBJ1-1; TRBD1 matches 7 bases. This CDR3 is built from 14 residues. V gave up 3 bases and J gave up 6 bases; unmatched junction bases: 7. Germline lookup yields CDR1 MNHEY and CDR2 SMNVEV (reference sequence). The CDR3 region is CASSFIDRAAEAFF. The CDR3 bases are TGTGCCAGCAGTTTCATTGACAGGGCCGCTGAAGCTTTCTTT.

The V call is TRBV5-1, the J call TRBJ2-7; 8 bases match TRBD1. This CDR3 is 12 amino acids long. The germline V gene has CDR1 SGHRS and CDR2 YFSETQ. V dropped 2 bases and J dropped 8; count of bases not matched to a gene: 3. The CDR3: CASSFGTGQQYF. The CDR3 DNA sequence: TGCGCCAGCAGCTTCGGGACAGGCCAGCAGTACTTC.

The chain couples TRBV6-5 to TRBJ2-3, with a weak D call TRBD1 (5 bases). Deletions cut 2 bases from V and 2 bases from J, with 11 bases between. Per germline, CDR1 MNHEY and CDR2 SVGAGI. The CDR3 extends over 15 amino acids. Here the CDR3 DNA reads TGTGCCAGCAGTTACCAACAGGCGATCACAGATACGCAGTATTTT. Amino acids: CASSYQQAITDTQYF.

V gene TRBV7-2 combines with J gene TRBJ1-2, with D unclear. Deletions cut 1 base from V and 8 bases from J, with 14 bases between. CDR1 and CDR2 (germline): SGHTA, FQGNSA. The CDR3 covers 14 residues. Here the CDR3 DNA reads TGTGCCAGCAGCTTAGATATCCAGGCTCGCGGCTACACCTTC. It specifies CASSLDIQARGYTF.

This chain connects TRBV6-1 to TRBJ1-5; 7 bases fit TRBD1. CDR1 and CDR2 from the germline V gene are MNHNS and SASEGT. Trimming removed 6 bases from V and 4 bases from J; junction bases left unmatched: 6. This CDR3 is 14 amino acids long. CDR3 region: CASRGQSPNQPQHF. Here the CDR3 DNA reads TGTGCCAGCAGGGGACAGTCACCTAATCAGCCCCAGCATTTT.

This sequence joins TRBV7-2 and TRBJ2-5; 10 bases fit TRBD2. V was pared by 1 base and J by 4 bases, with 6 bases of the junction left unmatched. This CDR3 contains 16 residues. Germline values: CDR1 SGHTA, CDR2 FQGNSA. This CDR3 is CASSLVLAGALETQYF. DNA of the CDR3: TGTGCCAGCAGCTTAGTGCTAGCGGGGGCACTAGAGACCCAGTACTTC.

J is TRBJ2-6 and V is TRBV5-1, with TRBD1 matching 10 bases. The germline gives CDR1 SGHRS, CDR2 YFSETQ. The CDR3 runs to 16 residues. Trimming took 4 bases from V and 2 from J; bases not matched to a gene: 3. DNA for the CDR3: TGCGCCAGCAGCCCGGGACAGGGGACTGGGGCCAACGTCCTGACTTTC. The encoded protein is CASSPGQGTGANVLTF.

This chain links TRBV18 with TRBJ1-1; possibly TRBD1 for D (6 bases). CDR1 is KGHSH and CDR2 is LQKENI in the germline V gene. The germline V and J ends were trimmed by 3 bases and 7 bases, with 21 bases remaining between them. The length of the CDR3 is 16 residues. This CDR3 reads CASSPSGGVRSSEAFF. CDR3 bases: TGTGCCAGCTCACCCTCGGGGGGCGTTCGGTCGAGTGAAGCTTTCTTT.

The J gene is TRBJ2-3, the V gene TRBV4-2; TRBD2 aligns across 8 bases. This CDR3 has 13 amino acids. The J segment lost 1 base and the V segment lost 8 bases, leaving 2 bases of the junction unmatched. Germline lookup yields CDR1 LGHNA and CDR2 YNFKEQ. In DNA form, the CDR3 reads TGTGCCAGCGGGCGGGGGGGCACAGATACGCAGTATTTT. This gives the protein CASGRGGTDTQYF.

This chain connects TRBV19 to TRBJ2-1; 10 bases agree with TRBD1. This CDR3 has 15 amino acids. The V segment lost 5 bases and the J segment 8 bases; nucleotides outside the gene matches: 9. CDR1 LNHDA and CDR2 SQIVND come from the germline V gene (reference sequence). The CDR3 loop is CASSPRQGAFDEQFF. DNA for the CDR3: TGTGCCAGTAGTCCCCGACAGGGGGCCTTCGATGAGCAGTTCTTC.

The rearrangement uses TRBV9 and TRBJ1-2, with D perhaps TRBD1 (5 bases). Trimming cost V 4 bases and J 0 bases, with 16 bases left between them. Germline V CDR1 and CDR2: SGDLS, YYNGEE. This CDR3 has 16 amino acids. The DNA of the CDR3 is TGTGCCAGCAGCACCTGGGAGGGACCAGCTAACTATGGCTACACCTTC. It specifies CASSTWEGPANYGYTF. Complete variable domain (other parts from reference TRBV9 and TRBJ1-2): DSGVTQTPKHLITATGQRVTLRCSPRSGDLSVYWYQQSLDQGLQFLIQYYNGEERAKGNILERFSAQQFPDLHSELNLSSLELGDSALYFCASSTWEGPANYGYTFGSGTRLTVV.

Concerning this clone: An end of the junction does not agree with germline; a read error may underlie this. The V and J genes are TRBV6-1 and TRBJ2-3, with 7 bases lining up with TRBD1. Germline V gene lookup returns CDR1 MNHNS and CDR2 SASEGT. There are 15 residues in the CDR3. In nucleotides, the CDR3 is TGTGCCAGCAGCTGGGCCACAGGGGCCACAGATATGCAGTATTTT. Translating it yields CASSWATGATDMQYF.

The rearrangement links TRBV2 to TRBJ2-7; 10 positions match TRBD1. Unmatched junction bases numbered 1, after V lost 8 bases and J lost 0 bases. Germline CDR1 is SNHLY and CDR2 is FYNNEI. The CDR3 sequence is 13 residues long. CDR3 coding DNA: TGTGCCAGCGGGACAGGGGTCTCCTACGAGCAGTACTTC. Its translation: CASGTGVSYEQYF.

The V call is TRBV6-1, the J call TRBJ1-2, with D unclear. Trimming took 10 bases from V and 0 from J, leaving 12 bases between them. The CDR3 contains 13 residues. Germline lookup yields CDR1 MNHNS and CDR2 SASEGT. The CDR3 sequence is CAIRGPSNYGYTF. CDR3 sequence (DNA): TGTGCCATCCGAGGGCCTTCTAACTATGGCTACACCTTC.

The chain carries TRBV6-1 and TRBJ2-1; D is unresolved. This CDR3 spans 11 amino acids. The V end lost 2 bases, the J end lost 7 bases, and 3 bases lay between the germline ends. CDR1 and CDR2 (germline): MNHNS, SASEGT. CDR3 sequence (DNA): TGTGCCAGCAGTGAACCGAATGAGCAGTTCTTC. Translating gives CASSEPNEQFF.

This rearrangement joins TRBV5-3 to TRBJ1-1, with D hard to call. TRBV5-3 belongs to the ORF category, with a function that is uncertain. Trimming took off 4 bases at V and 5 bases at J, with 12 bases between the two ends. This CDR3 spans 13 amino acids. CDR3: CARSVCSATEAFF. The DNA for the CDR3 is TGTGCCAGAAGCGTTTGTTCCGCGACTGAAGCTTTCTTT.

The chain has TRBV5-4 and TRBJ2-3; D might be TRBD2 (6 bases). The CDR3 extends over 14 amino acids. Germline CDR1 reads SGHNT; CDR2 reads YYREEE (reference sequence). The V end lost 4 bases, the J end lost 4 bases, and 13 bases lay between the germline ends. CDR3 loop: CASSTGLWADTQYF. Written as DNA, the CDR3 is TGTGCCAGCAGCACCGGACTATGGGCAGATACGCAGTATTTT.

The chain combines TRBV6-1 with TRBJ2-7; D is perhaps TRBD2 (7 bases). The length of the CDR3 is 17 residues. Germline CDR1 and CDR2: MNHNS and SASEGT. Trimming removed 2 bases at V and 3 bases at J, with 20 bases between. CDR3 nucleotides: TGTGCCAGCAGTGAAAGTGGGGGGGCAGGGACCTACTACGAGCAGTACTTC. It specifies CASSESGGAGTYYEQYF.

On this clone itself: Germline and junction disagree at one end, which may indicate a read error. V is TRBV10-3 and J is TRBJ2-6, with 8 bases identical to TRBD2. Germline loops: CDR1 ENHRY, CDR2 SYGVKD. The CDR3 length is 17 residues. DNA for the CDR3: TGTGCCATCAGTGAGGGCGGGGGGAAGTCTGGGGCCAACGGCCTGACTTTC. It yields the protein CAISEGGGKSGANGLTF.

This clone has just a few counts. The rearrangement uses TRBV4-1 and TRBJ1-1; D is unresolved. Trimming stripped 1 base from V and 0 bases from J, with 6 bases between. The CDR3 runs 14 residues. Germline lookup yields CDR1 MGHRA and CDR2 YSYEKL. CDR3 DNA: TGCGCCAGCAGCCAAGGGCAGTTGAACACTGAAGCTTTCTTT. It encodes CASSQGQLNTEAFF.

The genes are TRBV6-5 and TRBJ2-7, with 9 bases fitting TRBD2. In germline, CDR1 is MNHEY, CDR2 SVGAGI. The CDR3 runs 14 residues. Unmatched junction bases numbered 6, after V lost 6 bases and J lost 3 bases. CDR3 residues: CASRGSGGLYEQYF. CDR3 bases: TGTGCCAGCAGGGGTAGCGGGGGTCTCTACGAGCAGTACTTC.